In its sample, the clone carrying this TCR beta chain was seen many times. The target antigen is unknown. Between the trimmed V and J ends, which lost 2 bases and 10 bases, there was a span of 9 bases. The CDR3 is 13 amino acids. Germline V gene lookup returns CDR1 SGHTA and CDR2 FQGNSA. TCRdb analysed the 5' RACE reads with MiXCR anew, one entry per CDR3 protein. The sample includes approximately 26,000 distinct CDR3 sequences, about 3.1% of them seen just once. These data come from a study of neurological immune-mediated disorders. Study results and caveats: The greatest degree of TCR clonal expansion was observed in HTLV-1-associated myelopathy, with the lowest in multiple sclerosis, below that of healthy controls.

The source of this sequence is a woman in her thirties with multiple sclerosis. The J gene is TRBJ1-6, the V gene TRBV7-2; no clear D gene. The sample taken for sequencing was PBMCs. The CDR3 sequence: CASSLRFRSPLHF. In DNA form, the CDR3 reads TGTGCCAGCAGCTTAAGGTTCAGATCACCCCTCCACTTT.